This T cell receptor (beta chain) was obtained from a study of human T cells and chemical hapten exposure. Findings and caveats of the study: Alopecia affected the donors, so their immune response may differ from healthy people's. TCRs above 1 in 1000 frequency did not change with DPC sensitization.

V lost 0 bases and J 1 base, leaving 15 bases between the germline ends. The germline V gene has CDR1 SGDLS and CDR2 YYNGEE. This CDR3 has 17 residues. This clonotype has ten or more counts. Its target is unknown. Described time point: patch test 3, about 24 weeks after DPC sensitization. Treatment here: therapeutic diphenylcyclopropenone sensitization with weekly scalp DPC. From the RACE reads, TCRdb called clonotypes with MiXCR, one entry per CDR3 protein. The repertoire holds 95,000 to 150,000 distinct CDR3 sequences, with roughly 10% as singletons. The TCR was taken from a woman aged 50 to 60 with alopecia areata. Some clones in this sample may be carry-over from other donors' samples. Sequenced here: whole blood, sampled in connection with sensitization to the hapten diphenylcyclopropenone (DPC). The genes are TRBV9 and TRBJ2-3, with a possible D match to TRBD2 (7 bases). The CDR3 bases are TGTGCCAGCAGCGTAGGAGGACGGGGGGCGGGCACAGATACGCAGTATTTT. Protein: CASSVGGRGAGTDTQYF.